This T cell receptor (beta chain) emerged from a study of T-cell reconstitution after alpha-beta-depleted transplantation in children. Study-level results: Surviving recipient T cells and intrathymic progenitors accounted for some patients' high TCRbeta diversity at day 60. A year post-transplant, T-cell counts and diversity derived mostly from newly produced T cells.

After removal of 1 base from V and 0 bases from J, the junction contained 3 bases not matched to a gene. Germline V gives CDR1 SQVTM, CDR2 ANQGSEA. The CDR3 is 15 amino acids. This clonotype has more than one count but fewer than ten. The antigen is undetermined. Unique molecular identifiers were used in preparing the TCRbeta library. TCRdb reprocessed the PCR reads via MiXCR and lists one record per CDR3 protein. Of about 590,000 distinct CDR3 sequences in the sample, 10% to 15% were seen once. The V gene is TRBV29-1, the J gene TRBJ2-7, with 10 bases fitting TRBD2. The clonotype was recovered from a male patient under 18 who had a stem cell transplant for acute myeloid leukemia, so the T cells may come from the graft donor. This specimen consisted of PBMCs, mostly from graft donor cells, obtained 360 days after TCRalphabeta/CD19-depleted stem cell transplant. CDR3: CSVEGTSGVSYEQYF. The CDR3 nucleotides read TGCAGCGTTGAAGGGACTAGCGGCGTCTCCTACGAGCAGTACTTC.